This record concerns one TCR beta chain sequence. The data were obtained in a study of blood T cells in healthy people across ages. Germline CDR1 and CDR2: DFQATT and SNEGSKA (reference sequence). V lost 2 bases and J 10 bases, leaving 15 bases between the germline ends. CDR3 length: 12 amino acids. At least 7 million PBMCs were isolated per sample. Next came a second PCR, run for roughly 6 to 11 cycles, which used a sample-barcoded 5' primer along with a J-beta primer mix. A template-switch adaptor containing 12 random nucleotides labeled each cDNA molecule. TCRdb re-derived calls from the 5' RACE reads in MiXCR, one entry per CDR3 protein. The sample holds over 500,000 distinct CDR3 sequences; around a quarter are singletons and the top ten take approximately 3.6%. The sample was also reused in another study, on T cells of mothers and their children. From that study: Among related mother-child pairs, overlap was slightly higher than in unrelated pairs, though not significantly.

The clonotype was recovered from a boy between 2 and 10 years old in good health. The specimen was blood. The rearrangement joins TRBV20-1 to TRBJ2-7; D gene ambiguous. DNA for the CDR3: TGCAGTGCTAGACCCTCGGCGAGTTCTCAGTACTTC. It encodes CSARPSASSQYF.